The 2 T cell receptor beta chains presented below share a single source sample, sequenced in a study of control samples from healthy donors and cancer patients. TCRdb's table, derived via immunoSEQ multiplex PCR, lists solely in-frame clones and lacks some. In the table there are 120,000 or so clones, more than 75% of which are singletons. What was sequenced was blood. The receptor set was obtained from a man aged 30 to 39 in good health.

This clone showed up just once. V usage is TRBV27 and J usage is TRBJ1-1; the D is unclear. The CDR3 sequence is 13 residues long. Trimming took off 4 bases at V and 0 bases at J, with 6 bases between the two ends. Germline CDR1 MNHEY, CDR2 SMNVEV (reference sequence). This CDR3 is CASSSPVNTEAFF. Written as DNA, the CDR3 is TGTGCCAGCAGTTCCCCAGTGAACACTGAAGCTTTCTTT.

The chain couples TRBV5-1 to TRBJ2-2; maybe TRBD1 (5 bases). V was shortened by 0 bases and J by 4 bases, with 10 bases between the two germline ends. Germline-derived CDR1 and CDR2 are SGHRS and YFSETQ. The CDR3 runs 15 residues. CDR3: CASSLEQGGTGELFF. The CDR3 bases are TGCGCCAGCAGCTTGGAGCAGGGCGGCACCGGGGAGCTGTTTTTT. The entire variable domain, with the rest obtained from reference TRBV5-1 and TRBJ2-2, is as follows: KAGVTQTPRYLIKTRGQQVTLSCSPISGHRSVSWYQQTPGQGLQFLFEYFSETQRNKGNFPGRFSGRQFSNSRSEMNVSTLELGDSALYLCASSLEQGGTGELFFGEGSRLTVL.